This record looks at one T cell receptor (beta chain) sequence and its context. The antigen remains unidentified. The record originates from a study of shared clonotypes between healthy human individuals. Study-level points and caveats: Naive subsets usually exceeded memory subsets in estimated richness. Sequencing depth was expected to affect clonotype sharing among donors.

The germline V and J ends were trimmed by 0 bases and 7 bases, with 10 bases remaining between them. Per the germline V gene, CDR1 is MNHNS and CDR2 is SASEGT. The CDR3 runs 14 residues. The DNA input per sorted-subset replicate PCR was roughly 0.2 ug, corresponding to tens of thousands of T cell genomes. Measured with immunoSEQ multiplex PCR; TCRdb has only the in-frame clones, and not every one. The sample consists of about 2.4 million clones, 80% to 95% of them appearing once. Participating donors were healthy, HIV-negative adults free of recent acute infections or vaccinations. Sequencing used naive CD4+ T cells from PBMCs. Indicated subset: CD45RA+ positively selected. The chain has TRBV6-1 and TRBJ2-1, with D possibly being TRBD2 (6 bases). This sequence originates from a man younger than 35 in good health. Some clones in this sample may be carry-over from other donors' samples. CDR3 residues: CASSEARGINEQFF. The DNA of the CDR3 is TGTGCCAGCAGTGAAGCTCGGGGGATAAATGAGCAGTTCTTC.